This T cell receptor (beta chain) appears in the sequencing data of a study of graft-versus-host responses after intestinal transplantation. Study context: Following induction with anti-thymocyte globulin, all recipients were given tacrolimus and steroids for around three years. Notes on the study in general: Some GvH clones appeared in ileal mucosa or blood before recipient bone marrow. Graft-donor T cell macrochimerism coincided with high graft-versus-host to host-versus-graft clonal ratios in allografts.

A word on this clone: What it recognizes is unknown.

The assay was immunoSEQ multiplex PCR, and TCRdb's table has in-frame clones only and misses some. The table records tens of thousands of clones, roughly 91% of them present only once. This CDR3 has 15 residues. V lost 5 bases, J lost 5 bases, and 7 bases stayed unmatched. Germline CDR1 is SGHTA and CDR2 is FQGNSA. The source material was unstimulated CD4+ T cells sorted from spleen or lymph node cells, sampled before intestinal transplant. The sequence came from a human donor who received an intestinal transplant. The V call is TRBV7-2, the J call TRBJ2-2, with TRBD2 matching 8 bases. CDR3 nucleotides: TGTGCCAGCAGCCGACTAGCGTGGGGAACCGGGGAGCTGTTTTTT. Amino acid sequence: CASSRLAWGTGELFF.